Listed below are T cell receptor beta chains from one sample, sequenced in a study of Tregs in tolerant kidney transplant recipients. TCRdb keeps only in-frame clones here, not all; method: immunoSEQ multiplex PCR. Seen here are more than 60,000 clones, around nine tenths observed once, and the top ten hold approximately 0.4%. The material was CD4+ T cells from blood, obtained before the transplant. Receptors were obtained from a human donor who received a combined kidney and bone marrow transplant. The CDR3 runs from the conserved cysteine through the conserved F or W.

V	J	CDR3
TRBV2	TRBJ2-2	CASSDSRGYGELFF
TRBV19	TRBJ2-7	CASRLSGRNSYEQYF
TRBV7-9	TRBJ1-5	CASSLGQGDQPQHF
TRBV28	TRBJ1-4	CASSLSQGIEKLFF
TRBV29-1	TRBJ2-7	CSVDQASGSSRSYEQYF
TRBV7-2	TRBJ1-2	CASSPAGQGQGGYTF
TRBV28	TRBJ2-2	CASRSTQGASTGELFF
TRBV30	TRBJ2-1	CAWSDPRRGTSDSTNEQFF
TRBV2	TRBJ1-1	CASRPDMGNTEAFF
TRBV7-2	TRBJ2-7	CASSLREGGHEQYF
TRBV30	TRBJ2-3	CAWVSGTVTDTQYF
TRBV28	TRBJ2-7	CASSLPGLAHEQYF
TRBV28	TRBJ2-7	CASSLMGTGVFEQYF
TRBV5-4	TRBJ1-1	CASSLNAGQNTEAFF
TRBV6-4	TRBJ2-3	CASSPPSGTDTQYF
TRBV19	TRBJ1-3	CASSIRAGTGNTIYF
TRBV9	TRBJ1-2	CASSPRGGANYGYTF
TRBV5-1	TRBJ2-1	CASSSRDRGFANEQFF
TRBV18	TRBJ1-1	CASSSQSNTEAFF
TRBV28	TRBJ2-7	CTVGGRADEQYF
TRBV5-6	TRBJ1-3	CASSPWRAGGFSGNTIYF
TRBV27	TRBJ1-2	CASRREGLGYGYTF
TRBV2	TRBJ1-5	CASRLPLFGGQGSNQPQHF
TRBV11-1	TRBJ2-5	CASNGQQETQYF
TRBV18	TRBJ2-3	CASSPGLAGGSTDTQYF
TRBV28	TRBJ2-1	CASMTSMVNEQFF
TRBV30	TRBJ1-3	CAWRDPGTGSGGNTIYF
TRBV7-9	TRBJ1-1	CASSTIQGKGTEAFF
TRBV29-1	TRBJ1-4	CSVVTGGRGVGKLFF
TRBV9	TRBJ1-4	CASSVGGGSTNEKLFF
TRBV7-2	TRBJ2-7	CASSTRPDRGEQYF
TRBV19	TRBJ2-3	CASSIELGPQYF
TRBV25-1	TRBJ2-7	CASSEGGGRTYEQYF
TRBV19	TRBJ2-2	CASSIFAGTVETRRELFF
TRBV7-8	TRBJ1-2	CASSLEGGTYGYTF
TRBV5-6	TRBJ2-1	CASSSLGEGIGNEQFF
TRBV6-5	TRBJ1-1	CASSPGGLGYTEAFF
TRBV18	TRBJ2-7	CASSPGTSGRGEQYF
TRBV7-2	TRBJ2-7	CASSGRQGAYEQYF
TRBV7-3	TRBJ2-1	CASSLGQGPYNEQFF
TRBV5-4	TRBJ2-1	CASSFSSGASNEQFF
TRBV6-1	TRBJ2-7	CASSEDRLYEQYF
TRBV11-2	TRBJ2-2	CASSSNRGPGELFF
TRBV18	TRBJ2-3	CASSPIPSADTQYF
TRBV7-9	TRBJ2-1	CASSLGQGSHEQFF
TRBV27	TRBJ1-1	CASSRTPDTNTEAFF
TRBV7-2	TRBJ2-7	CASSLTSGSSYEQYF
TRBV2	TRBJ2-3	CASSDRPLSTDTQYF
TRBV2	TRBJ2-7	CASSETGSYEQYF
TRBV28	TRBJ2-3	CASSSRRRAADF
TRBV14	TRBJ2-7	CASSLGISDRYSYEQYF
TRBV19	TRBJ2-6	CASSMSPGANVLTF
TRBV28	TRBJ1-1	CASSSGTGGVTEAFF